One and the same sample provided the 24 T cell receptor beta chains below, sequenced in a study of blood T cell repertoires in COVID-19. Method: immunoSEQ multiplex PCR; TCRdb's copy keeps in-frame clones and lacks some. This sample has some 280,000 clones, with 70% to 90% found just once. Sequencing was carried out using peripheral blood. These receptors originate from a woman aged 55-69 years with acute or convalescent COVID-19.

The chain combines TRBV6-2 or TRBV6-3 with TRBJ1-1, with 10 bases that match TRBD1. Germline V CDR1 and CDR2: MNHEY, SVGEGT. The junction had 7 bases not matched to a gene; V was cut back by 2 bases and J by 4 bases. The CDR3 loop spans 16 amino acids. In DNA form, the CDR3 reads TGTGCCAGCAGTTACGGACAGGGGGAAGCGGTCACTGAAGCTTTCTTT. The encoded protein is CASSYGQGEAVTEAFF.

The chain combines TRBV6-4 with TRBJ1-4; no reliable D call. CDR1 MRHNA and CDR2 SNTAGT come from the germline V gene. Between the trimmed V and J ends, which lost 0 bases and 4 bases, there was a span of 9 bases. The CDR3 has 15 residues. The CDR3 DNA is TGTGCCAGCAGTGACTCGGGAGGATTTAATGAAAAACTGTTTTTT. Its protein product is CASSDSGGFNEKLFF.

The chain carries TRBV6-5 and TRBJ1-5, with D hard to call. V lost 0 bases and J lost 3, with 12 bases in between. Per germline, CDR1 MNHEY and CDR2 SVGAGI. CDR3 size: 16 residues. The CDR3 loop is CASSYSIPGSNQPQHF. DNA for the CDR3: TGTGCCAGCAGTTACTCGATACCGGGTTCCAATCAGCCCCAGCATTTT.

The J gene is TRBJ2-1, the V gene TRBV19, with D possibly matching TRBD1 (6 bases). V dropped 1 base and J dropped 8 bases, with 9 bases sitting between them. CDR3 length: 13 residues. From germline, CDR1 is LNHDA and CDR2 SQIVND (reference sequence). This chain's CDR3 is CASSIVQGYEQFF. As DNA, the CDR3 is TGTGCCAGTAGTATAGTACAGGGTTATGAGCAGTTCTTC.

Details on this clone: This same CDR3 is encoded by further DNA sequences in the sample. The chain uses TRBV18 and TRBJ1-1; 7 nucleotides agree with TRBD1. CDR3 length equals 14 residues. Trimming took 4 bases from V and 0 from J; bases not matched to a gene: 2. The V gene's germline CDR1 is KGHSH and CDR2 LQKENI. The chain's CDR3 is CASSRQGMNTEAFF. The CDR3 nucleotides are TGTGCCAGCTCACGACAGGGAATGAACACTGAAGCTTTCTTT.

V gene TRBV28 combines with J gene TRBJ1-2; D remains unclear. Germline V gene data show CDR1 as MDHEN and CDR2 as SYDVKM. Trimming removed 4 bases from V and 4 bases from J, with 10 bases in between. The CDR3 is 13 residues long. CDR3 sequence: CASSSNRGYGYTF. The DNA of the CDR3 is TGTGCCAGCAGTTCCAACCGGGGCTATGGCTACACCTTC.

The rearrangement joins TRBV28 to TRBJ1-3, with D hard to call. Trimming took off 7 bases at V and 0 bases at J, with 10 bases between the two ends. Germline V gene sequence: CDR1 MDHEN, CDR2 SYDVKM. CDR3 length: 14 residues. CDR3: CASTPSTSGNTIYF. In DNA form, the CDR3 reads TGTGCCAGCACTCCCTCTACCTCTGGAAACACCATATATTTT.

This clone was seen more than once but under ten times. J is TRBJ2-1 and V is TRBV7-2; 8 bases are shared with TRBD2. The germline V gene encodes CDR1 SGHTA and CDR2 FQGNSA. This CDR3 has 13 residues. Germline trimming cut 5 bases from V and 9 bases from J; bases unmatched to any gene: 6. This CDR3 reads CASSPGLAIEQFF. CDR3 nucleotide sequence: TGTGCCAGCAGCCCTGGACTAGCTATTGAGCAGTTCTTC. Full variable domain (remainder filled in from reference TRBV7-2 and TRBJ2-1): GAGVSQSPSNKVTEKGKDVELRCDPISGHTALYWYRQSLGQGLEFLIYFQGNSAPDKSGLPSDRFSAERTGGSVSTLTIQRTQQEDSAVYLCASSPGLAIEQFFGPGTRLTVL.

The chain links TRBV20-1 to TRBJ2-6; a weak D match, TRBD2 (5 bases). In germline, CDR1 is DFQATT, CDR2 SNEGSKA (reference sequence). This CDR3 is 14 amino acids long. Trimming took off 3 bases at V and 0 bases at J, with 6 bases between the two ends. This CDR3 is CSASGSSGANVLTF. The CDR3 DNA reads TGCAGTGCTAGTGGGAGCTCTGGGGCCAACGTCCTGACTTTC.

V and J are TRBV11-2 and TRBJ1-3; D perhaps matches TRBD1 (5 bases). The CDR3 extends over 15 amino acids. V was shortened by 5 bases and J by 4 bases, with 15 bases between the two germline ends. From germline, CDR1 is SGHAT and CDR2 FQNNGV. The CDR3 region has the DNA TGTGCCAGCAGCCCAGGACACCTGGACGGAAACACCATATATTTT. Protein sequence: CASSPGHLDGNTIYF.

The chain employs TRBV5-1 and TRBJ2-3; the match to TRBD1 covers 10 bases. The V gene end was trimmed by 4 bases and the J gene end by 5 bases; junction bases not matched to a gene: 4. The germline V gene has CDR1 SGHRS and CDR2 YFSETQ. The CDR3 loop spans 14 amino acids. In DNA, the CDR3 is TGCGCCAGCAGCAGGGGACAGGGGTTAGATACGCAGTATTTT. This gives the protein CASSRGQGLDTQYF. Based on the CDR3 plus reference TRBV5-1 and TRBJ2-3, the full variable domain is KAGVTQTPRYLIKTRGQQVTLSCSPISGHRSVSWYQQTPGQGLQFLFEYFSETQRNKGNFPGRFSGRQFSNSRSEMNVSTLELGDSALYLCASSRGQGLDTQYFGPGTRLTVL.

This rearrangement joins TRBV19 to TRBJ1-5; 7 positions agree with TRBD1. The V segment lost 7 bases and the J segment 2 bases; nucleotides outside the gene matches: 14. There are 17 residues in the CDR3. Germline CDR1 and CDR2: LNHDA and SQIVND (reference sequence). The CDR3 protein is CASTRDSQKGGNQPQHF. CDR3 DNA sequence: TGTGCCAGTACAAGGGACAGCCAAAAAGGGGGCAATCAGCCCCAGCATTTT.

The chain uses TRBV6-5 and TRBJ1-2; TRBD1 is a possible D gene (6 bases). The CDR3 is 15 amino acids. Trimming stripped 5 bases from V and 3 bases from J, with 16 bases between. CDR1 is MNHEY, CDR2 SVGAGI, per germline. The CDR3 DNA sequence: TGTGCCAGCAGTACCCGGTGGGGGCTAGACTATGGCTACACCTTC. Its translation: CASSTRWGLDYGYTF.

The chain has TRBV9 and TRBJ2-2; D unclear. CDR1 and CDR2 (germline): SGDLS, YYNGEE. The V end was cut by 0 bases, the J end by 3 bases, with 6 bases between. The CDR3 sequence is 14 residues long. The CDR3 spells CASSVEPHTGELFF. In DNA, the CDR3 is TGTGCCAGCAGCGTAGAGCCTCACACCGGGGAGCTGTTTTTT.

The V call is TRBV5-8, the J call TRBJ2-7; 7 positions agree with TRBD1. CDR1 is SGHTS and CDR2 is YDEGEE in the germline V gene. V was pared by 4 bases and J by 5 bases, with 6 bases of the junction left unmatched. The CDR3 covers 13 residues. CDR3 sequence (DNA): TGTGCCAGCAGCATCGACAGGGTTGACGAGCAGTACTTC. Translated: CASSIDRVDEQYF.

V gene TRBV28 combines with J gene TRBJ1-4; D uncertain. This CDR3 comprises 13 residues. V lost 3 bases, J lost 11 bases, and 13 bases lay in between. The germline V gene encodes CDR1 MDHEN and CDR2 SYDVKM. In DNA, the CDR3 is TGTGCCAGCAGTTTGGGAGGTTTTGGGAAACTGTTTTTT. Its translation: CASSLGGFGKLFF.

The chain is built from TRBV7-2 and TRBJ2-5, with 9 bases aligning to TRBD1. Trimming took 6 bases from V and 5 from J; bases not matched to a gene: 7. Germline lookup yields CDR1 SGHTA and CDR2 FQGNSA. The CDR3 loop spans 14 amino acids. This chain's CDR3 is CASRKTGGMETQYF. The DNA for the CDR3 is TGTGCCAGCAGGAAGACAGGGGGGATGGAGACCCAGTACTTC.

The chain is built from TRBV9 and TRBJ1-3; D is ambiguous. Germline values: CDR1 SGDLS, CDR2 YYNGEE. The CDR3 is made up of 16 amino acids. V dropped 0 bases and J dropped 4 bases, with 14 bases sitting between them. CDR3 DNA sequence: TGTGCCAGCAGCGTAGTTCCCAGTAACCTGGGAAACACCATATATTTT. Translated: CASSVVPSNLGNTIYF. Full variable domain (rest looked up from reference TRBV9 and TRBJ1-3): DSGVTQTPKHLITATGQRVTLRCSPRSGDLSVYWYQQSLDQGLQFLIQYYNGEERAKGNILERFSAQQFPDLHSELNLSSLELGDSALYFCASSVVPSNLGNTIYFGEGSWLTVV.

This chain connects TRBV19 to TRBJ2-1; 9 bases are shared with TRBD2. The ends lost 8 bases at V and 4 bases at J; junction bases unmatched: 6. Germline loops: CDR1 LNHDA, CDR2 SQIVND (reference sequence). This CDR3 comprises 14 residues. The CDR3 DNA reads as TGTGCCAGTGGGAGCGGGGGGTGGTACAATGAGCAGTTCTTC. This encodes CASGSGGWYNEQFF.

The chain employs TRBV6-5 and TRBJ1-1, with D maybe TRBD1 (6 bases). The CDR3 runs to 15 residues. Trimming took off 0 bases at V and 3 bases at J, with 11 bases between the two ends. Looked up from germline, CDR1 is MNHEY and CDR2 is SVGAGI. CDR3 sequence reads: CASSYSGTMDTEAFF. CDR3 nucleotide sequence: TGTGCCAGCAGTTACTCAGGGACAATGGACACTGAAGCTTTCTTT.

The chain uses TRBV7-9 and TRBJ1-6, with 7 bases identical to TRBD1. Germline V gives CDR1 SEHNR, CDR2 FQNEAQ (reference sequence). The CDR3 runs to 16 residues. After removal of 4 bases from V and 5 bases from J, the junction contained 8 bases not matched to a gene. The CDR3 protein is CASSSAVGQNNSPLHF. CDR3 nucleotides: TGTGCCAGCAGCTCGGCGGTGGGACAGAATAATTCACCCCTCCACTTT.

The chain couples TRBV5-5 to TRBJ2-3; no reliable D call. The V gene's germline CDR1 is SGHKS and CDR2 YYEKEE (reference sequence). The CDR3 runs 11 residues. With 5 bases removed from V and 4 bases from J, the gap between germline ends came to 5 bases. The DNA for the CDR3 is TGTGCCAGCAGGCAGGCAGATACGCAGTATTTT. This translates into CASRQADTQYF. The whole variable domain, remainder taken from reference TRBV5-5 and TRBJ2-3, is DAGVTQSPTHLIKTRGQQVTLRCSPISGHKSVSWYQQVLGQGPQFIFQYYEKEERGRGNFPDRFSARQFPNYSSELNVNALLLGDSALYLCASRQADTQYFGPGTRLTVL.

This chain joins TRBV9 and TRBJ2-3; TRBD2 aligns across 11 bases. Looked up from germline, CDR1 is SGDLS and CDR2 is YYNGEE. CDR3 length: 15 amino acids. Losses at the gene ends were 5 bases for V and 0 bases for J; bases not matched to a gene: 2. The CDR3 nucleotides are TGTGCCAGCAGTTTAGCGGGGGGGAGCACAGATACGCAGTATTTT. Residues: CASSLAGGSTDTQYF. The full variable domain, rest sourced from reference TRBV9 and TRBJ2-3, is DSGVTQTPKHLITATGQRVTLRCSPRSGDLSVYWYQQSLDQGLQFLIQYYNGEERAKGNILERFSAQQFPDLHSELNLSSLELGDSALYFCASSLAGGSTDTQYFGPGTRLTVL.

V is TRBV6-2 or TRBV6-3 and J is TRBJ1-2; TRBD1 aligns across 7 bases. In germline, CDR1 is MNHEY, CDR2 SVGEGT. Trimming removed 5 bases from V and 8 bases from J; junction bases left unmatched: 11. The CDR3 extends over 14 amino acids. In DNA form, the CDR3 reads TGTGCCAGCAGTACCCGGGACAGCTTAGGAGGCTACACCTTC. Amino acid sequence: CASSTRDSLGGYTF.